The TCR beta chain described here comes from a study of post-analysis software for immune sequencing data (dated by TCRdb to between 2015 and 2017). Study-wide context: Relapsing-remitting, secondary progressive and progressive-relapsing multiple sclerosis were recorded as disease courses, and subtype annotation was lacking for some patients. A subset of samples was prepared in parallel using single-end sample barcoding, then pooled and co-amplified after Illumina adapter ligation. Patient repertoires were compared against 10 to 12 previously published healthy control repertoires from donors aged roughly 6 to 26 years.

Inclusive of the bounding cysteine and phenylalanine, the CDR3 is 14 residues long. The entry retains the CDR3 DNA only, 42 bases that are in frame from base 1. The germline V gene encodes CDR1 SGDLS and CDR2 YYNGEE. Trimming takes 3 bases from V and 13 bases from J, and the germline ends sit 20 bases apart. To demonstrate the VDJtools post-analysis software, TCR beta repertoires were profiled from the peripheral blood of about 13 young patients with multiple sclerosis. The patients with multiple sclerosis were children and adolescents between 6 and 15 years of age. Worth noting for this clonotype: No cognate antigen has been identified for it. It has no much larger one-base neighbor in the sample; base qualities were not kept.

Libraries came from PCR. The listed sequencing device is Illumina HiSeq 2500. To reduce PCR and sequencing biases, unique molecular identifiers were built into the TCR beta cDNA libraries. About 500,000 cDNA molecules were obtained for every 1 to 10 million input T cells, so each molecule roughly corresponded to one T cell. The patient libraries were prepared and sequenced using the same protocol as the earlier healthy control dataset. Within a given batch, samples were prepared together, multiplexed and sequenced on the same HiSeq lane. The authors' analysis ran thus. Raw barcoded reads were processed with MIGEC, discarding single-read molecular identifier groups before consensus assembly and CDR3 extraction. Clonotype tables were post-analysed with VDJtools, normalizing diversity by down-sampling all datasets to the smallest sample size. To correct batch-related cross-sample contamination, repertoire overlap clustering matched CDR3 amino acid sequences but not nucleotide sequences. TCRdb reprocessed the public reads (quality trimming at Q25 with fastp, clone calling with MiXCR) and kept in-frame beta chains. For every CDR3 protein sequence, its rows merge into one entry that carries the most common genes and DNA. For this entry, the V and J calls and clone size follow TCRdb and not the study's own pipeline. Across this sample there are about 460,000 distinct CDR3 sequences, with roughly 46% seen only once. The ten largest clones capture over 10% of the sample.

Findings and caveats that apply to the study as a whole: When samples were clustered directly using the F measure, samples prepared in the same batch co-clustered strongly, which prompted a batch-effect correction. Significantly lower normalized Chao1 diversity was found in multiple sclerosis patients than in controls, suggesting substantial peripheral T-cell clonal expansion. Patients showed significantly higher frequencies than controls for roughly 5 TRBV segments, among them TRBV5-6, TRBV5-1 and TRBV20-1. The control group was slightly older than the multiple sclerosis patient group.

The clonotype was recovered from a girl aged 10 to 17 with multiple sclerosis. The V and J genes are TRBV9 and TRBJ2-4; the D gene is tentatively TRBD1 or TRBD2, each matching 7 bases. Sequenced input: blood. The CDR3 region: CASSAQGTTMEQYF. The DNA sequence reads TGTGCCAGCAGCGCACAGGGGACTACTATGGAGCAGTACTTC.